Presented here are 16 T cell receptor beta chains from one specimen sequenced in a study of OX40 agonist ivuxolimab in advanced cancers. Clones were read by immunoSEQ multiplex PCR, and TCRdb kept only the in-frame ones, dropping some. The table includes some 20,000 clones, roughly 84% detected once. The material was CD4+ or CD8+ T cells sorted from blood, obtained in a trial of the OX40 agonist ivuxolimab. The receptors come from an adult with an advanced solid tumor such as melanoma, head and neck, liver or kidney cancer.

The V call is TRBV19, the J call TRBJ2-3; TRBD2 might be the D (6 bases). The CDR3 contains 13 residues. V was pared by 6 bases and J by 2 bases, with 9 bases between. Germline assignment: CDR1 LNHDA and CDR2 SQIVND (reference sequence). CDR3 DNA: TGTGCCAGTAGGCAGGGACTCACAGATACGCAGTATTTT. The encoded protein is CASRQGLTDTQYF.

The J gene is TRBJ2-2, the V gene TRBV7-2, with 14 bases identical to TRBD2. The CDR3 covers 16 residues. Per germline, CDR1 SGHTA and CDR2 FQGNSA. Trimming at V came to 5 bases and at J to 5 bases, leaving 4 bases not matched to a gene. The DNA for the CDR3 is TGTGCCAGCAGCGATGGACTAGCGGGAGGTACCGGGGAGCTGTTTTTT. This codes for CASSDGLAGGTGELFF.

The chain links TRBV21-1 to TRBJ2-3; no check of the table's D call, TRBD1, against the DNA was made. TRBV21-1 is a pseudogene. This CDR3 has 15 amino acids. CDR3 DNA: TGTGCCAGCAGCAAAAGGGGGTGGAACACAGATACGCAGTATTTT. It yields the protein CASSKRGWNTDTQYF.

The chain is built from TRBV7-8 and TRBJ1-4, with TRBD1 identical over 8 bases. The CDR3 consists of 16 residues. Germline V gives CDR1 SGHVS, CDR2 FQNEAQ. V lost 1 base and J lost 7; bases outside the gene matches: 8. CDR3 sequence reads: CASSLDGTGLGEKLFF. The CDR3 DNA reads TGTGCCAGCAGCTTAGATGGGACAGGCTTAGGTGAAAAACTGTTTTTT.

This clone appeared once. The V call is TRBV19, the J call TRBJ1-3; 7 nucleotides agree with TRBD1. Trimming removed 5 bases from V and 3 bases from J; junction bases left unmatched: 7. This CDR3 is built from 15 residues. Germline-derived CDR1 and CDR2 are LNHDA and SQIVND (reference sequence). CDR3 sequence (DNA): TGTGCCAGTAGTCGTGGACAGGAGGGTGGAAACACCATATATTTT. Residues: CASSRGQEGGNTIYF. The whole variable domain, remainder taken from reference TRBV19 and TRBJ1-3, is DGGITQSPKYLFRKEGQNVTLSCEQNLNHDAMYWYRQDPGQGLRLIYYSQIVNDFQKGDIAEGYSVSREKKESFPLTVTSAQKNPTAFYLCASSRGQEGGNTIYFGEGSWLTVV.

In DNA form, the CDR3 reads TGCAGTGGGGACAGTCTCTACGAGCAGTACTTC. Translation gives CSGDSLYEQYF. The chain carries TRBV20-1 and TRBJ2-7, with 7 positions matching TRBD1. V lost 7 bases and J lost 3; bases outside the gene matches: 3. This CDR3 region has 11 residues. Germline values: CDR1 DFQATT, CDR2 SNEGSKA (reference sequence).

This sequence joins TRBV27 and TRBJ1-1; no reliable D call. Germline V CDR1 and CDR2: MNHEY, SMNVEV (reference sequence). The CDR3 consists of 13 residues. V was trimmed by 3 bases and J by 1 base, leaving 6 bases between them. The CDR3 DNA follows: TGTGCCAGCAGTTTTTCCGCGAACACTGAAGCTTTCTTT. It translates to CASSFSANTEAFF.

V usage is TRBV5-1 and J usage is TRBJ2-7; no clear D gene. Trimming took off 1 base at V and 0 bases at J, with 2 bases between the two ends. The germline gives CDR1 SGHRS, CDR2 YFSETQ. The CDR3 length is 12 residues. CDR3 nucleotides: TGCGCCAGCAGCTTGAACTCCTACGAGCAGTACTTC. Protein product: CASSLNSYEQYF.

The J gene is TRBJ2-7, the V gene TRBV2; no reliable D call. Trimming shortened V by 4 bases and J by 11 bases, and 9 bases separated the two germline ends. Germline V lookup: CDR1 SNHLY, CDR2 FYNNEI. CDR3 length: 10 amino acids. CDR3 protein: CASSAGMEYF. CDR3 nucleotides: TGTGCCAGCAGTGCTGGCATGGAGTACTTC.

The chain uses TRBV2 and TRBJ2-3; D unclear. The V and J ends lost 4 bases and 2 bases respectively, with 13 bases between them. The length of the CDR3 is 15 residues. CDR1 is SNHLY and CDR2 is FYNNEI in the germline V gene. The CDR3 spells CASSGPFIDTDTQYF. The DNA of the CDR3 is TGTGCCAGCAGTGGACCGTTTATTGACACAGATACGCAGTATTTT.

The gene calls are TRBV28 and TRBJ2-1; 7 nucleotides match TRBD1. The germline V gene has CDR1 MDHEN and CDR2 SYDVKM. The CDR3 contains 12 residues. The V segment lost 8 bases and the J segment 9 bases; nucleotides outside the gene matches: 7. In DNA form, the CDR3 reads TGTGCCAGCCGACAGGGTAAGGGTGAGCAGTTCTTC. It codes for CASRQGKGEQFF.

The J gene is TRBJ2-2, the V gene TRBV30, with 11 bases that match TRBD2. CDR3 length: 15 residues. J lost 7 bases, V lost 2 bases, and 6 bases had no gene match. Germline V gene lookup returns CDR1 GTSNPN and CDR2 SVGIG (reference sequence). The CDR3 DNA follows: TGTGCCTGGAGTTCCTCACTAGCGGGAGTCGGGGAGCTGTTTTTT. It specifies CAWSSSLAGVGELFF.

This chain's CDR3 is CASGLVLEPQGLGETQYF. The CDR3 DNA sequence: TGTGCTAGTGGTTTGGTCCTCGAGCCACAGGGATTAGGGGAGACCCAGTACTTC. The chain uses TRBV12-5 and TRBJ2-5, with D perhaps matching TRBD1 (6 bases). Trimming took off 0 bases at V and 5 bases at J, with 22 bases between the two ends. Germline assignment: CDR1 LGHNT and CDR2 FRNRAP. The CDR3 consists of 18 residues.

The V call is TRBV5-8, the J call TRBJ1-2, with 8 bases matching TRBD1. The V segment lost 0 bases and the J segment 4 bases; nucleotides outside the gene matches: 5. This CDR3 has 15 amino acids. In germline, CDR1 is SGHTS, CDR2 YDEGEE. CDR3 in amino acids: CASSLGTGWLYGYTF. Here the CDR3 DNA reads TGTGCCAGCAGCTTGGGGACAGGGTGGCTCTATGGCTACACCTTC.

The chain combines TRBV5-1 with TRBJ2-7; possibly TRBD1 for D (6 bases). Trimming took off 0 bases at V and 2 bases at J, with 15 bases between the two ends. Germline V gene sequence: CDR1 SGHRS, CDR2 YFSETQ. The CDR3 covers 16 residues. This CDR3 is CASSLGSGQLPYEQYF. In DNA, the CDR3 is TGCGCCAGCAGCTTGGGCTCCGGACAGCTCCCCTACGAGCAGTACTTC.

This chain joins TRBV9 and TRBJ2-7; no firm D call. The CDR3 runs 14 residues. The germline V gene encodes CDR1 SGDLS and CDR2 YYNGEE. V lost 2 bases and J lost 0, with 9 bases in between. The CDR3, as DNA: TGTGCCAGCAGCGTGGACCGATACTCCTACGAGCAGTACTTC. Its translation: CASSVDRYSYEQYF.